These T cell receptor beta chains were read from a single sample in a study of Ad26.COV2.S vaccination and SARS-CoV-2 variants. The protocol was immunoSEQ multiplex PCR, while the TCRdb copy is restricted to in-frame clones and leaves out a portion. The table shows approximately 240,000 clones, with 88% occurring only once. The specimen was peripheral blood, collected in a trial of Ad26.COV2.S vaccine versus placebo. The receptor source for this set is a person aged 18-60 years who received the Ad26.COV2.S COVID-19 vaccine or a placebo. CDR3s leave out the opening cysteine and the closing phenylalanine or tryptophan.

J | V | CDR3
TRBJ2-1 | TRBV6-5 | ASSFQGLAGAEQF
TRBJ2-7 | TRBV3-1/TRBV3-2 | ASSQGTGGYYEQY
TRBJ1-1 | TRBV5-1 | ASSLPQGLNTEAF
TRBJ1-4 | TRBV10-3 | AIKKTGWNEKLF
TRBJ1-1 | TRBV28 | ASSLGTRNTEAF
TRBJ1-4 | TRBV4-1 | ASSLRDTGGEKLF
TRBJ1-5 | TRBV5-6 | ASSSTGYSNQPQH
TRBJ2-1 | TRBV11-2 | ASSLDKSRLARYEQF
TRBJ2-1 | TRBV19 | ASSPHGAGAYNEQF
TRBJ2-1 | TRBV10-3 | ASQRERPYNEQF
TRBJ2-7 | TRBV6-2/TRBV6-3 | ASSPRERGTIYEQY
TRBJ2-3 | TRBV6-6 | ASSSLDTQY
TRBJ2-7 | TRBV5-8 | ASSRGQVNSYEQY
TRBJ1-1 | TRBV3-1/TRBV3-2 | ASSGEGRIEAF
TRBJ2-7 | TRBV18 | ASSPPRRSYEQY
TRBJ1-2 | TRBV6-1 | ASSERRDRQGSSYT
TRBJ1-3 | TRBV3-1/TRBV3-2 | ASRQSGAASGNTIY
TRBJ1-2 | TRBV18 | ASSPPSRVGINSYGYT
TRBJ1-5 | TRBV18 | ASSPDSNQPQH
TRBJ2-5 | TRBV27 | ASSPHNRGETQY
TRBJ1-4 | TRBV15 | ATSEGRGPNEKLF
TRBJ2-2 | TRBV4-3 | ASSQERGSNTGELF
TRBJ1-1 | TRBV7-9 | ASSLGGWEGKNTEAF